The sequence of this T cell receptor (beta chain) was determined in a study of blood T cell repertoires in COVID-19. CDR3 length equals 14 residues. The germline V gene encodes CDR1 SGHRS and CDR2 YFSETQ. V was shortened by 4 bases and J by 2 bases, with 12 bases between the two germline ends. In the authors' methods: Amplification from reference gene primers served as the basis for estimated nucleated cell counts. The method was immunoSEQ multiplex PCR; TCRdb's version includes in-frame clones alone and lacks a portion of them. V, J and clone size are those of that table, while D and trimming were read from the DNA. The table includes 90,000 to 150,000 clones, approximately 70% detected once.

The specimen was peripheral blood. The clonotype comes from a human donor with acute or convalescent COVID-19. The donor label of this sample is uncertain. The rearrangement links TRBV5-1 to TRBJ2-5; a possible D gene is TRBD2 (5 bases). The CDR3 spells CASSLRADQETQYF. In DNA form, the CDR3 reads TGCGCCAGCAGCCTGAGGGCGGATCAAGAGACCCAGTACTTC. The full variable domain, its missing parts supplied by reference TRBV5-1 and TRBJ2-5, is KAGVTQTPRYLIKTRGQQVTLSCSPISGHRSVSWYQQTPGQGLQFLFEYFSETQRNKGNFPGRFSGRQFSNSRSEMNVSTLELGDSALYLCASSLRADQETQYFGPGTRLLVL.